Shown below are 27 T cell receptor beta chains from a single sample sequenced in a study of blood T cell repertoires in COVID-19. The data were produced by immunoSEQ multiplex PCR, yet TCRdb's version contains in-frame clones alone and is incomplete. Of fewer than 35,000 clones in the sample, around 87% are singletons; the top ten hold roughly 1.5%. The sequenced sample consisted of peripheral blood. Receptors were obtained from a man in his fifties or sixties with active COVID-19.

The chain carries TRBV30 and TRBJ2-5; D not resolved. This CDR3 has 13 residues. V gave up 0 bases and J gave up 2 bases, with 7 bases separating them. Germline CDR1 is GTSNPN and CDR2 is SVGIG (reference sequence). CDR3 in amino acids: CAWSVLVQETQYF. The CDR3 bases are TGTGCCTGGAGTGTGTTAGTTCAAGAGACCCAGTACTTC.

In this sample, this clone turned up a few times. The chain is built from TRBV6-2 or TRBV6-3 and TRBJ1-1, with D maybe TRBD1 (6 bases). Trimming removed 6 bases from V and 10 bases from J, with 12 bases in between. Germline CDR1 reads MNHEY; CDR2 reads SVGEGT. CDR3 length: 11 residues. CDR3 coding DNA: TGTGCCAGCAGCACCAGACAGGCAGCTTTCTTT. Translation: CASSTRQAAFF.

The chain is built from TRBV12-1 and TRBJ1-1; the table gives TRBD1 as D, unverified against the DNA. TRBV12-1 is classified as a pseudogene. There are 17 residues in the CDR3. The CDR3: CASSCIGTGERNTEAFF. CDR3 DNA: TGTGCCAGCAGCTGCATCGGGACAGGGGAAAGGAACACTGAAGCTTTCTTT.

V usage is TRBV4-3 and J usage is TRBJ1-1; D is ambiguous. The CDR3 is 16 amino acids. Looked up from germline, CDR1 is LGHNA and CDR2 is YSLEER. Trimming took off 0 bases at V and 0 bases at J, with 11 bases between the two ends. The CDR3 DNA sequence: TGCGCCAGCAGCCAAGAAACGCACAGTATGAACACTGAAGCTTTCTTT. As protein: CASSQETHSMNTEAFF.

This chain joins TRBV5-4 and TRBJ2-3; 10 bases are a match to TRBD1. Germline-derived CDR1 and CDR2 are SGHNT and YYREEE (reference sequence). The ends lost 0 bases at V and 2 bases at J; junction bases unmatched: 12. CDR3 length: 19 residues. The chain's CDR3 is CASSLATKRTGGYTDTQYF. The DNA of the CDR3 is TGTGCCAGCAGCTTGGCCACTAAACGGACAGGGGGATACACAGATACGCAGTATTTT. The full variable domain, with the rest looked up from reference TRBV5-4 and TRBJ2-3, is ETGVTQSPTHLIKTRGQQVTLRCSSQSGHNTVSWYQQALGQGPQFIFQYYREEENGRGNFPPRFSGLQFPNYSSELNVNALELDDSALYLCASSLATKRTGGYTDTQYFGPGTRLTVL.

The CDR3 sequence: CASSPRAPGPTGGEKLFF. The CDR3 DNA reads as TGTGCCAGCAGCCCCCGAGCGCCCGGCCCCACGGGGGGTGAAAAACTGTTTTTT. V is TRBV3-1 (or the pseudogene TRBV3-2) and J is TRBJ1-4; D perhaps matches TRBD1 (5 bases). Germline values: CDR1 LGHDT, CDR2 YNNKEL (reference sequence). V was shortened by 4 bases and J by 7 bases, with 25 bases between the two germline ends. The CDR3 spans 18 residues.

Written as DNA, the CDR3 is TGTGCCAGCAGCTTAGGGGTTCGGGGACAGGGGATTTCACCCCTCCACTTT. Protein product: CASSLGVRGQGISPLHF. The V and J genes are TRBV7-2 and TRBJ1-6, with 10 bases identical to TRBD1. Germline CDR1 is SGHTA and CDR2 is FQGNSA. The V and J ends lost 1 base and 9 bases, in that order; junction bases with no gene match: 9. CDR3 length equals 17 residues.

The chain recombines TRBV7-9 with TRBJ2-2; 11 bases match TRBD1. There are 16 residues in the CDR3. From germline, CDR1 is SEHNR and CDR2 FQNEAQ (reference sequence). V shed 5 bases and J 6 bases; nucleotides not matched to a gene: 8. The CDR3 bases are TGTGCCAGCAGCCCTGGACAGGGGGCGCTAGCCGGGGAGCTGTTTTTT. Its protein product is CASSPGQGALAGELFF.

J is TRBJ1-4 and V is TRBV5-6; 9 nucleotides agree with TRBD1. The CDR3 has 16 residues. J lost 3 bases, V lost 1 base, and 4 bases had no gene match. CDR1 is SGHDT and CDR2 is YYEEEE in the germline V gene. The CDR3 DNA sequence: TGTGCCAGCAGCTTGACAGGGGGCTGGGCTAATGAAAAACTGTTTTTT. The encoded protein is CASSLTGGWANEKLFF.

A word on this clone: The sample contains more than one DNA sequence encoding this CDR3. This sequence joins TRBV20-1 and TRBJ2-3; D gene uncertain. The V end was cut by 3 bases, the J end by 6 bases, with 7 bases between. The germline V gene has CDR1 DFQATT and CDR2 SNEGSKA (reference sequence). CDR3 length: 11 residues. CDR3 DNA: TGCAGTGCTAGCCCAGGCGATACGCAGTATTTT. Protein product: CSASPGDTQYF.

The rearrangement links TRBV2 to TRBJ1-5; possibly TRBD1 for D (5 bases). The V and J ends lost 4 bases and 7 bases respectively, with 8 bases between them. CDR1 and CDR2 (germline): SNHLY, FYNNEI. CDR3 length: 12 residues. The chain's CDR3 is CASSGEGQPQHF. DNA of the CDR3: TGTGCCAGCAGTGGGGAGGGGCAGCCCCAGCATTTT.

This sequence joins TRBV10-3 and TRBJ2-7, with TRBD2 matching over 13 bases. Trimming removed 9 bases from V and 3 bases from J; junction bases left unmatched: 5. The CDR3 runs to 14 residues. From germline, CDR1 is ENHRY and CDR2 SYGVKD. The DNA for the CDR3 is TGTGCCATTTCGACTAGCGGGGGGTTCTACGAGCAGTACTTC. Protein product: CAISTSGGFYEQYF.

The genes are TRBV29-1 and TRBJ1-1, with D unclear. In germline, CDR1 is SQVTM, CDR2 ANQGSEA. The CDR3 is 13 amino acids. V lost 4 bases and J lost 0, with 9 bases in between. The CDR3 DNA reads TGCAGCGTTGTTCACAGTCTGAACACTGAAGCTTTCTTT. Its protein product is CSVVHSLNTEAFF. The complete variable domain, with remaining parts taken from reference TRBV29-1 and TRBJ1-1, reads SAVISQKPSRDICQRGTSLTIQCQVDSQVTMMFWYRQQPGQSLTLIATANQGSEATYESGFVIDKFPISRPNLTFSTLTVSNMSPEDSSIYLCSVVHSLNTEAFFGQGTRLTVV.

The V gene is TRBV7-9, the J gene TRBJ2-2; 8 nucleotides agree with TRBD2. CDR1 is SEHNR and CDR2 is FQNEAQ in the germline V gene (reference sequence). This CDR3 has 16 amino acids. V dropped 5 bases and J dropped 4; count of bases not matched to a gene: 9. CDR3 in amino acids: CASSPRASGLTGELFF. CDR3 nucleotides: TGTGCCAGCAGCCCCCGAGCTAGCGGGCTCACCGGGGAGCTGTTTTTT. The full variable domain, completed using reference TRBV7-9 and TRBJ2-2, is DTGVSQNPRHKITKRGQNVTFRCDPISEHNRLYWYRQTLGQGPEFLTYFQNEAQLEKSRLLSDRFSAERPKGSFSTLEIQRTEQGDSAMYLCASSPRASGLTGELFFGEGSRLTVL.

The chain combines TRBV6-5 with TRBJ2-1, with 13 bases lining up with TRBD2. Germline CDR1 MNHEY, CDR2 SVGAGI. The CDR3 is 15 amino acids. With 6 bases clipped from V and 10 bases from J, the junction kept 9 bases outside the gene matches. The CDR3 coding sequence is TGTGCCAGCAGCCGGACTAGCGGGGGCCCTCCGGAGCAGTTCTTC. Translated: CASSRTSGGPPEQFF.

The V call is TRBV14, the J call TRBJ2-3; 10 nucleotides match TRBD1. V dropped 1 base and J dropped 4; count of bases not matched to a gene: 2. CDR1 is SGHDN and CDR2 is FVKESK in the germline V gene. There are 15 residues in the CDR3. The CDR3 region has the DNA TGTGCCAGCAGCCAAGGGGACAGGGGCGCAGATACGCAGTATTTT. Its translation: CASSQGDRGADTQYF.

In nucleotides, the CDR3 is TGTGCCACCCAGGACACATTTCCGGACGGCTACACCTTC. Its protein is CATQDTFPDGYTF. The chain couples TRBV10-3 to TRBJ1-2; maybe TRBD1 (5 bases). Germline V gives CDR1 ENHRY, CDR2 SYGVKD. V dropped 10 bases and J dropped 8 bases, with 20 bases sitting between them. The CDR3 runs to 13 residues.

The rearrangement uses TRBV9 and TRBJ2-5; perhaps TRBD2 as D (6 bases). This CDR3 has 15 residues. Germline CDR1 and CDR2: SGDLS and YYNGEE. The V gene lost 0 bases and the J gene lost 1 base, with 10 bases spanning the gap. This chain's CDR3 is CASSVGGGAQETQYF. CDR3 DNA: TGTGCCAGCAGCGTAGGTGGCGGGGCCCAAGAGACCCAGTACTTC.

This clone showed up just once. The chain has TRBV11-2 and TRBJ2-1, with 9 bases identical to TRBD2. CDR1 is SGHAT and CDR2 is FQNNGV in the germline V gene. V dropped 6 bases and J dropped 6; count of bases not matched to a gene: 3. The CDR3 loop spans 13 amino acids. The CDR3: CASRAGGRNEQFF. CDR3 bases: TGTGCCAGCAGGGCGGGGGGGCGCAATGAGCAGTTCTTC.

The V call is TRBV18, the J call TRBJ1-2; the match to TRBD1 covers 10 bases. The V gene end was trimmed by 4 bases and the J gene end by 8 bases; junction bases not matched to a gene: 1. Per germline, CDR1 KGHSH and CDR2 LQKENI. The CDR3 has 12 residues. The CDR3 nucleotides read TGTGCCAGCTCACGGGACAGGGGAGGCTACACCTTC. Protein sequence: CASSRDRGGYTF.

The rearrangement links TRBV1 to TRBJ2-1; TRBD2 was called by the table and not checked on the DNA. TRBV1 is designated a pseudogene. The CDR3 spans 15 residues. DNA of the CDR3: TGCACCCTCAAGCTGGGGAGCGGGGGGTACAATGAGCAGTTCTTC. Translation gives CTLKLGSGGYNEQFF.

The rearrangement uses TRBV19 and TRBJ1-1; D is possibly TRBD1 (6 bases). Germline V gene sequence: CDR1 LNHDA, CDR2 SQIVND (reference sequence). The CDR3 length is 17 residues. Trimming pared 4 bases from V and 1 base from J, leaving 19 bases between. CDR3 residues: CASSTSGQGNRNTEAFF. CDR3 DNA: TGTGCCAGTAGTACCTCGGGTCAGGGGAATAGGAACACTGAAGCTTTCTTT.

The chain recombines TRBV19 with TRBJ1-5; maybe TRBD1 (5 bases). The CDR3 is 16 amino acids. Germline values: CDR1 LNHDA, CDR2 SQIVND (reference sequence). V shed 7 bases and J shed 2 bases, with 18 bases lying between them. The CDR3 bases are TGTGCCAGTAAGTACAGGACGGAAGGAGGCAATCAGCCCCAGCATTTT. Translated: CASKYRTEGGNQPQHF.

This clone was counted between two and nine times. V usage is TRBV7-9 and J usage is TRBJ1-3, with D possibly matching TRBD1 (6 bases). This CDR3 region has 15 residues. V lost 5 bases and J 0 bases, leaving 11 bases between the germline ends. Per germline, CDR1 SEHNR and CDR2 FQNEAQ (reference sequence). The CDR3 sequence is CASSPQGHSGNTIYF. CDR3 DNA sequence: TGTGCCAGCAGCCCACAGGGTCACTCTGGAAACACCATATATTTT.

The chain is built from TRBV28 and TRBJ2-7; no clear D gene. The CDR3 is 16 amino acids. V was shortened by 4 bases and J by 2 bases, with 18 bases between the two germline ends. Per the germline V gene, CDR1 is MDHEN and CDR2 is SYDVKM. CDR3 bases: TGTGCCAGCAGTTACCCCCCACAAGCGAGGACCTACGAGCAGTACTTC. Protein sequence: CASSYPPQARTYEQYF.

The CDR3 bases are TGTGCCAGCAGCCCGAGGGACAGGGACTCTGGGGCCAACGTCCTGACTTTC. It encodes CASSPRDRDSGANVLTF. The rearrangement joins TRBV7-7 to TRBJ2-6; 9 nucleotides agree with TRBD1. The V and J ends lost 5 bases and 0 bases, in that order; junction bases with no gene match: 5. Germline-derived CDR1 and CDR2 are SSHAT and FNYEAQ (reference sequence). The CDR3 runs 17 residues.

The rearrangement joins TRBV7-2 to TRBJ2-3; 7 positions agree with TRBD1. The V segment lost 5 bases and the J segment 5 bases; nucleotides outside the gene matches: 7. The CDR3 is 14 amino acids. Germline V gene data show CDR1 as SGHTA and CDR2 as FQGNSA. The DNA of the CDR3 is TGTGCCAGCAGCCAAGGGACAGTTGTAGATACGCAGTATTTT. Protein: CASSQGTVVDTQYF.